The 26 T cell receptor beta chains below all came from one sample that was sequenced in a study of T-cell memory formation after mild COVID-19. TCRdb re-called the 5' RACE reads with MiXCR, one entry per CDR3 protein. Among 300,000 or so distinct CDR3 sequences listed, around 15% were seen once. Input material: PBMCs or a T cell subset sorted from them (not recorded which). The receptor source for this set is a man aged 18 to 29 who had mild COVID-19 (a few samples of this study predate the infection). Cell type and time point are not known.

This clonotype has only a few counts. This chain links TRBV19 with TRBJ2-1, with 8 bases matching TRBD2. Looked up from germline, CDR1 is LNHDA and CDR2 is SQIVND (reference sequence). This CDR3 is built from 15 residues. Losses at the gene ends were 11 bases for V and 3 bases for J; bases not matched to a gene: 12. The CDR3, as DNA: TGTGCCTCCGAGGGCCTCGGGGGGGTCTACAATGAGCAGTTCTTC. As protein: CASEGLGGVYNEQFF.

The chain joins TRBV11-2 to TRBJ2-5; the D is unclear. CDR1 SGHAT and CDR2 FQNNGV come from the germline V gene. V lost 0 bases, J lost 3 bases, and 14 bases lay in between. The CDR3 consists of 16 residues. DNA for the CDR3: TGTGCCAGCAGCTTAGATCCAGCTCAGGCCGAAGAGACCCAGTACTTC. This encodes CASSLDPAQAEETQYF.

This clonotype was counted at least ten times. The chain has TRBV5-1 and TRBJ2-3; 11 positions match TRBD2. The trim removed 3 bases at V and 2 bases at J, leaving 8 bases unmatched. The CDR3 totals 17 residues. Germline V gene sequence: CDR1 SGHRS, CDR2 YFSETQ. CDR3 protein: CASSSHSGGGLTDTQYF. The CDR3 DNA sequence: TGCGCCAGCAGCTCGCATAGCGGGGGGGGACTCACAGATACGCAGTATTTT.

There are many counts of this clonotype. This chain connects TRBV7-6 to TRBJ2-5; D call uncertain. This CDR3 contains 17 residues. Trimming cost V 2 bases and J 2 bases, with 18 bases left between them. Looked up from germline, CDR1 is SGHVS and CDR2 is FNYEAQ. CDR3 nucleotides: TGTGCCAGCAGCTTAAGCAGGCCCGGGTTGGGACAAGAGACCCAGTACTTC. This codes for CASSLSRPGLGQETQYF.

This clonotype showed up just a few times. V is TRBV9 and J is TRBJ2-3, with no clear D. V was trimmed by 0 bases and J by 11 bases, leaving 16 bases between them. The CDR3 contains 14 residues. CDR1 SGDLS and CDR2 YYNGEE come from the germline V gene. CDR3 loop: CASSVDVRPHGQYF. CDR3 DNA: TGTGCCAGCAGCGTAGATGTACGGCCCCATGGGCAGTATTTT.

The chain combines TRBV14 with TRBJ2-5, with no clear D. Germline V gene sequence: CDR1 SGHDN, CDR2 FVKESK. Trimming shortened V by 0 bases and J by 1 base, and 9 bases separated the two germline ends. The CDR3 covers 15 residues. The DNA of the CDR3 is TGTGCCAGCAGCCAAGATCGGGTAGTCCAAGAGACCCAGTACTTC. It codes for CASSQDRVVQETQYF.

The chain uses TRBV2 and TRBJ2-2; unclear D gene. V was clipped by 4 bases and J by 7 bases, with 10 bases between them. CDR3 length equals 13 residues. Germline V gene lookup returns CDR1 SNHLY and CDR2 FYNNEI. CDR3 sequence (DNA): TGTGCCAGCAGTGGTTTAGCATTCGGGGAGCTGTTTTTT. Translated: CASSGLAFGELFF.

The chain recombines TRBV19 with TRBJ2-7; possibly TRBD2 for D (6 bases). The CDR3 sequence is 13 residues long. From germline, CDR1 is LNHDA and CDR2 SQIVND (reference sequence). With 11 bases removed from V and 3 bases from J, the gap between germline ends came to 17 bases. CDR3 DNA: TGTGCCTCCTCCTGGGGGGTTAACTACGAGCAGTACTTC. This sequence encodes CASSWGVNYEQYF.

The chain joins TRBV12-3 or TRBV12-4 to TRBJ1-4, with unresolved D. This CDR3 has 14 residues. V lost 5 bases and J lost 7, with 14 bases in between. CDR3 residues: CASSEDVVGEKLFF. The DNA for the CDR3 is TGTGCCAGCAGTGAGGACGTCGTGGGTGAAAAACTGTTTTTT.

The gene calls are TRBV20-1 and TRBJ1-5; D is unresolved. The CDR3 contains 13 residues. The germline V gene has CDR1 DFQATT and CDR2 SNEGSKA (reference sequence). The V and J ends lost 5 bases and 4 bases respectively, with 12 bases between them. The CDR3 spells CSAVEATNQPQHF. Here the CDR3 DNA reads TGCAGTGCTGTCGAGGCAACAAATCAGCCCCAGCATTTT.

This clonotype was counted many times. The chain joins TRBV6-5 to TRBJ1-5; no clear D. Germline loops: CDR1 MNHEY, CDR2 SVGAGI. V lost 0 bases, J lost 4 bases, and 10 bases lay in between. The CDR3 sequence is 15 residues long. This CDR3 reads CASSYSRPQNQPQHF. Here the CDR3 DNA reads TGTGCCAGCAGTTACTCGAGACCGCAGAATCAGCCCCAGCATTTT.

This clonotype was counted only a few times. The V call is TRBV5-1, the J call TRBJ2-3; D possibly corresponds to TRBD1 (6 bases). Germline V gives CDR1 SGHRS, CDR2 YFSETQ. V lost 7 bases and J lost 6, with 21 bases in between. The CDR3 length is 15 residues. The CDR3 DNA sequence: TGCGCCAGCCGGAGCGTGGGGGCACATTGGGATACGCAGTATTTT. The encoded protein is CASRSVGAHWDTQYF.

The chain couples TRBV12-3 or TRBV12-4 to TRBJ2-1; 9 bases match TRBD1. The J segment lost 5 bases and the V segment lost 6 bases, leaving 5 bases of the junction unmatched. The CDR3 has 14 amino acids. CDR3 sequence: CASRGDRVNNEQFF. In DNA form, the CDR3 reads TGTGCCAGCAGGGGGGACAGGGTAAACAATGAGCAGTTCTTC.

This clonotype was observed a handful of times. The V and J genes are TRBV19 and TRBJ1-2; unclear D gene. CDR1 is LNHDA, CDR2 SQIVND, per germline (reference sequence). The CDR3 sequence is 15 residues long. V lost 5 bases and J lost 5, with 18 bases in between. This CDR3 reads CASSVEARTFYGYTF. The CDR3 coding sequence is TGTGCCAGTAGTGTGGAAGCTCGAACGTTTTATGGCTACACCTTC. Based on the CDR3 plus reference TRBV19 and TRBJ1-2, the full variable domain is DGGITQSPKYLFRKEGQNVTLSCEQNLNHDAMYWYRQDPGQGLRLIYYSQIVNDFQKGDIAEGYSVSREKKESFPLTVTSAQKNPTAFYLCASSVEARTFYGYTFGSGTRLTVV.

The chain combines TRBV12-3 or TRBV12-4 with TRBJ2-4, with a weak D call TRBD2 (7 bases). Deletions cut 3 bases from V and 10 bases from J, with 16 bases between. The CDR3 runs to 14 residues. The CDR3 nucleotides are TGTGCCAGCAGTTTTAGACGGGGGGCGAGTATTCAGTACTTC. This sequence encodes CASSFRRGASIQYF.

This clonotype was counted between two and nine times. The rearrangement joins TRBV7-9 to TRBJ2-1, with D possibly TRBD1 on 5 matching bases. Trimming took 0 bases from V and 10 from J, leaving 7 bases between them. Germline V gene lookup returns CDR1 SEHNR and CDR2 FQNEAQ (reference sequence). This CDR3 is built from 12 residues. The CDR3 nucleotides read TGTGCCAGCAGCTTAGCAACAGGAGAGCAGTTCTTC. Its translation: CASSLATGEQFF.

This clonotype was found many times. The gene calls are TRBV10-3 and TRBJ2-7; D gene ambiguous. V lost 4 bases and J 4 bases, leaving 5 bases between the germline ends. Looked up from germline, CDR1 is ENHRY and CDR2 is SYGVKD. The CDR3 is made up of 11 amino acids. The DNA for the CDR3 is TGTGCCATCAGTGGCAGTTACGAGCAGTACTTC. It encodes CAISGSYEQYF.

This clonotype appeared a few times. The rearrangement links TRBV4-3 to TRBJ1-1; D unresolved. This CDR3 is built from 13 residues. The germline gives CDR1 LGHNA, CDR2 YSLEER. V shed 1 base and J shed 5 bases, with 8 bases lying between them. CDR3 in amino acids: CASSQVMDTEAFF. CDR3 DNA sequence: TGCGCCAGCAGCCAAGTCATGGATACTGAAGCTTTCTTT.

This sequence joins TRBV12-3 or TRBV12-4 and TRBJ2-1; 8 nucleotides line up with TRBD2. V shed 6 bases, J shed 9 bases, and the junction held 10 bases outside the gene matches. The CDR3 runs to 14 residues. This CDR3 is CASRQSGGWGEQFF. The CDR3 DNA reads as TGTGCCAGCAGGCAAAGCGGGGGCTGGGGTGAGCAGTTCTTC.

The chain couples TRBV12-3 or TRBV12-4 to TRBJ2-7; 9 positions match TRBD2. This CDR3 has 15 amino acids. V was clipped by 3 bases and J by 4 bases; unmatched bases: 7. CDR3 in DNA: TGTGCCAGCAGTTTGGCCCTAGCGGGACTTTACGAGCAGTACTTC. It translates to CASSLALAGLYEQYF.

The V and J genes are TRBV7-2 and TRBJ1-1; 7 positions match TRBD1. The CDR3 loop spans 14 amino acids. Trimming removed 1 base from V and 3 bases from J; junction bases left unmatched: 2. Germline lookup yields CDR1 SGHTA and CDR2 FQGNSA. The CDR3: CASSLDDRDTEAFF. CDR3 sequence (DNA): TGTGCCAGCAGCTTAGACGACAGGGACACTGAAGCTTTCTTT.

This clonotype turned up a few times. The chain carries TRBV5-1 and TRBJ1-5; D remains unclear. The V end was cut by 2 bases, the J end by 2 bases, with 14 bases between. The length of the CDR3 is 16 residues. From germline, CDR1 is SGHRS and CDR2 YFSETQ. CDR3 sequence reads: CASSFRAGNGNQPQHF. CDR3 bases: TGCGCCAGCAGCTTCCGGGCTGGAAACGGCAATCAGCCCCAGCATTTT.

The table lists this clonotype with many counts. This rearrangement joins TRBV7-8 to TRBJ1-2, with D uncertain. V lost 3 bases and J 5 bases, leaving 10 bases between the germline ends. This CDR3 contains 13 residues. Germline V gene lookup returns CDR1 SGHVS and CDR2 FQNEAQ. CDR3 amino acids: CASSFGPLYGYTF. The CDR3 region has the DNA TGTGCCAGCAGCTTTGGACCGTTATATGGCTACACCTTC.

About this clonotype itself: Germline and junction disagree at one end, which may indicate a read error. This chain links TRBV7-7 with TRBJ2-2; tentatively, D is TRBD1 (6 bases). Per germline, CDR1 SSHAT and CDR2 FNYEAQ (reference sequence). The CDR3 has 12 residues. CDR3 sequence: CASAGDTGEMFF. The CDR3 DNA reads TGTGCTAGCGCAGGGGACACCGGGGAGATGTTTTTT.

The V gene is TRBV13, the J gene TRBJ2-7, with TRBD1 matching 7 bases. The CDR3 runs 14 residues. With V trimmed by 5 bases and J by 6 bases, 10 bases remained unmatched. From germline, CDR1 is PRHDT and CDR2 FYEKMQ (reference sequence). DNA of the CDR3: TGTGCCAGCAGCCTCCGGACAGGAAGTCGCGAGCAGTACGTC. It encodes CASSLRTGSREQYV.

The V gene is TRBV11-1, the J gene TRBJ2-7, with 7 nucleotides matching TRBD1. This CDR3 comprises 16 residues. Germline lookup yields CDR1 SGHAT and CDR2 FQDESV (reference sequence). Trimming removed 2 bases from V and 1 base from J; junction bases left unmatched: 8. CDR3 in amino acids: CASSLSQQGSSYEQYF. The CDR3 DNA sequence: TGTGCCAGCAGCTTATCACAACAGGGGTCTTCCTACGAGCAGTACTTC.